The clone carrying this T cell receptor beta chain was found a few times. The TCR beta library used iRepertoire HTBI primers with Arm-PCR amplification of CDR3. MiXCR was run by TCRdb on the multiplex PCR reads, yielding one entry per CDR3 protein. The profile covers hundreds of thousands of distinct CDR3 sequences, with about 15% appearing a single time and about 11% taken by the ten largest. This entry is derived from a study of regulatory T cells in long-lasting Graves disease. Time point defined: newly diagnosed GD, antithyroid drugs for less than 3 months. PBMC-extracted RNA yielded the TCR library. CDR3 length equals 14 residues. CDR1 is MNHEY, CDR2 SMNVEV, per germline (reference sequence). Trimming stripped 0 bases from V and 6 bases from J, with 9 bases between. These data were likewise used in another study, on T cells in Graves' hyperthyroidism and ophthalmopathy. That work states: The model made its ophthalmopathy prediction, and onset followed a median approximately six months later.

This receptor was obtained from a woman aged 30 to 39 with Graves disease. The sequences come from peripheral blood mononuclear cells (PBMCs), collected at new diagnosis, from a patient treated with antithyroid drugs. This chain links TRBV27 with TRBJ2-1; D not resolved. This chain's CDR3 is CASSLSPPGNEQFF. For the CDR3, the DNA is TGTGCCAGCAGTTTATCCCCCCCTGGCAATGAGCAGTTCTTC.